Shown below are 15 T cell receptor beta chains from a single sample sequenced in a study of graft-versus-host responses after intestinal transplantation. TCRdb keeps only in-frame clones here, not all; method: immunoSEQ multiplex PCR. The sample includes about 90,000 clones, approximately 94% seen only once; the top ten take roughly 0.2%. The antigens for these receptors are not known. The sample in question was unstimulated CD4+ T cells sorted from spleen or lymph node cells, obtained before transplant. The receptor set was obtained from a human donor who was the organ donor for an intestinal transplant.

This clone occurred once. The chain has TRBV29-1 and TRBJ1-1, with 7 bases identical to TRBD1. V was pared by 6 bases and J by 2 bases, with 6 bases of the junction left unmatched. Germline loops: CDR1 SQVTM, CDR2 ANQGSEA. The CDR3 spans 13 residues. In nucleotides, the CDR3 is TGCAGCGTAGATAGACAGGGAAACACTGAAGCTTTCTTT. This codes for CSVDRQGNTEAFF.

The J gene is TRBJ1-5, the V gene TRBV5-6; D not resolved. CDR3 size: 14 residues. Germline CDR1 is SGHDT and CDR2 is YYEEEE. V was clipped by 1 base and J by 7 bases, with 12 bases between them. The CDR3 protein is CASSLYQVSQPQHF. For the CDR3, the DNA is TGTGCCAGCAGCTTGTACCAGGTTAGCCAGCCCCAGCATTTT.

V gene TRBV5-8 combines with J gene TRBJ1-4; TRBD1 matches at 7 bases. Germline assignment: CDR1 SGHTS and CDR2 YDEGEE. The V and J ends lost 4 bases and 7 bases, in that order; junction bases with no gene match: 7. The CDR3 is 14 residues long. CDR3 residues: CASSQTGRGEKLFF. The CDR3 DNA reads TGTGCCAGCAGCCAGACAGGGCGAGGTGAAAAACTGTTTTTT.

This rearrangement joins TRBV6-1 to TRBJ1-5, with D tentatively TRBD1 (6 bases). The V gene's germline CDR1 is MNHNS and CDR2 SASEGT. This CDR3 is built from 15 residues. V was clipped by 6 bases and J by 2 bases, with 14 bases between them. The CDR3 DNA sequence: TGTGCCAGCAGCGCCGGGGGCCGGGGCAATCAGCCCCAGCATTTT. It is translated as CASSAGGRGNQPQHF.

This chain links TRBV4-2 with TRBJ2-6; D ambiguous. The V gene's germline CDR1 is LGHNA and CDR2 YNFKEQ. Trimming took 0 bases from V and 0 from J, leaving 3 bases between them. This CDR3 is 15 amino acids long. The CDR3 loop reads CASSQDSSGANVLTF. The CDR3 nucleotides are TGTGCCAGCAGCCAAGACAGCTCTGGGGCCAACGTCCTGACTTTC.

The rearrangement uses TRBV28 and TRBJ1-5; TRBD1 matches 10 bases. J lost 7 bases, V lost 7 bases, and 4 bases had no gene match. Germline CDR1 and CDR2: MDHEN and SYDVKM. The CDR3 sequence is 13 residues long. The CDR3 DNA follows: TGTGCCAGCACCCGGGACAGGGGCCAGCCCCAGCATTTT. Amino acid sequence: CASTRDRGQPQHF.

J is TRBJ1-6 and V is TRBV28; 9 bases are shared with TRBD1. The V and J ends lost 5 bases and 4 bases, in that order; junction bases with no gene match: 6. The germline gives CDR1 MDHEN, CDR2 SYDVKM. This CDR3 has 16 amino acids. The CDR3 loop is CASSRRGQGYNSPLHF. The DNA for the CDR3 is TGTGCCAGCAGTCGGCGGGGACAGGGATATAATTCACCCCTCCACTTT.

The chain recombines TRBV9 with TRBJ1-6; tentatively, D is TRBD1 (6 bases). CDR1 and CDR2 from the germline V gene are SGDLS and YYNGEE. V was cut by 3 bases and J by 7 bases, with 14 bases left in between. CDR3 length equals 15 residues. The DNA for the CDR3 is TGTGCCAGCAGCGCGGAAGGGACACCGAATTCACCCCTCCACTTT. Translation gives CASSAEGTPNSPLHF.

The chain has TRBV28 and TRBJ1-5, with D possibly TRBD1 on 5 matching bases. Trimming stripped 7 bases from V and 1 base from J, with 17 bases between. This CDR3 spans 16 amino acids. In germline, CDR1 is MDHEN, CDR2 SYDVKM. CDR3 DNA: TGTGCCAGCATCCCGGGGGTAGGCCTGAGCAATCAGCCCCAGCATTTT. Its translation is CASIPGVGLSNQPQHF.

The genes are TRBV7-2 and TRBJ2-2; 9 bases are a match to TRBD2. CDR1 is SGHTA and CDR2 is FQGNSA in the germline V gene. The J segment lost 8 bases and the V segment lost 6 bases, leaving 4 bases of the junction unmatched. This CDR3 region has 13 residues. Here the CDR3 DNA reads TGTGCCAGCAGTCCGGGACTAGCTGGGGAGCTGTTTTTT. Translation gives CASSPGLAGELFF. Full variable domain (remainder filled in from reference TRBV7-2 and TRBJ2-2): GAGVSQSPSNKVTEKGKDVELRCDPISGHTALYWYRQSLGQGLEFLIYFQGNSAPDKSGLPSDRFSAERTGGSVSTLTIQRTQQEDSAVYLCASSPGLAGELFFGEGSRLTVL.

J is TRBJ2-1 and V is TRBV6-5; possible D gene TRBD1, 6 bases. Germline assignment: CDR1 MNHEY and CDR2 SVGAGI. The CDR3 length is 13 residues. The V end lost 5 bases, the J end lost 7 bases, and 12 bases lay between the germline ends. The CDR3 region has the DNA TGTGCCAGCAGTCGAGGGGGAGCGAATGAGCAGTTCTTC. Translated, it gives CASSRGGANEQFF.

The V call is TRBV10-1, the J call TRBJ2-3; TRBD2 aligns across 7 bases. Trimming removed 2 bases from V and 6 bases from J; junction bases left unmatched: 8. The CDR3 is made up of 15 amino acids. Germline CDR1 and CDR2: WNHNN and SYGVQD (reference sequence). CDR3 sequence reads: CASSESGKGPDTQYF. CDR3 bases: TGCGCCAGCAGTGAGAGCGGGAAAGGGCCGGATACGCAGTATTTT.

V is TRBV30 and J is TRBJ2-7; D possibly uses TRBD1 or TRBD2 (6 bases each). The CDR3 runs to 14 residues. Germline CDR1 and CDR2: GTSNPN and SVGIG (reference sequence). Deletions cut 1 base from V and 8 bases from J, with 18 bases between. The CDR3 region is CAWSAVKGGGQQYF. For the CDR3, the DNA is TGTGCCTGGAGTGCCGTGAAGGGGGGTGGGCAGCAGTACTTC.

The chain joins TRBV28 to TRBJ1-1; D unclear. V lost 5 bases to trimming and J lost 0 bases, with 7 bases between them. This CDR3 is 13 amino acids long. Germline-derived CDR1 and CDR2 are MDHEN and SYDVKM. In DNA, the CDR3 is TGTGCCAGCAGTACGGACCTGAACACTGAAGCTTTCTTT. Encoded protein: CASSTDLNTEAFF.

V is TRBV5-1 and J is TRBJ1-2; no clear D. The CDR3 is made up of 14 amino acids. V lost 2 bases to trimming and J lost 2 bases, with 10 bases between them. CDR1 is SGHRS and CDR2 is YFSETQ in the germline V gene. CDR3 residues: CASSFPGSNYGYTF. As DNA, the CDR3 is TGCGCCAGCAGCTTCCCGGGATCAAACTATGGCTACACCTTC.